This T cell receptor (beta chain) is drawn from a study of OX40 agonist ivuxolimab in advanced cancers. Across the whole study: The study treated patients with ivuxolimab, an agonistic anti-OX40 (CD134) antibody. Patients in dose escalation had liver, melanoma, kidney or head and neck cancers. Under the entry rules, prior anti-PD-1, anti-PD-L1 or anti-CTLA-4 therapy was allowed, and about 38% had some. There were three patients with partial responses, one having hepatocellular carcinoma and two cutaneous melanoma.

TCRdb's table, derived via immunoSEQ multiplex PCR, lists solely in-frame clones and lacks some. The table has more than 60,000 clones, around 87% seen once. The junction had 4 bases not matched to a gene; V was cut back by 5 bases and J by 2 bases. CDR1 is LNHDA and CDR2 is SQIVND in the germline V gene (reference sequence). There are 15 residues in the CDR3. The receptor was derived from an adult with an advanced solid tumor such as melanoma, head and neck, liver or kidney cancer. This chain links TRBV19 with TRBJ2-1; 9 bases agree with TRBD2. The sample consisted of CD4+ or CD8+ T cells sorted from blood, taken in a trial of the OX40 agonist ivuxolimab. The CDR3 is CASSPSGITYNEQFF. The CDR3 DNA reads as TGTGCCAGTAGTCCTAGCGGGATTACCTACAATGAGCAGTTCTTC.